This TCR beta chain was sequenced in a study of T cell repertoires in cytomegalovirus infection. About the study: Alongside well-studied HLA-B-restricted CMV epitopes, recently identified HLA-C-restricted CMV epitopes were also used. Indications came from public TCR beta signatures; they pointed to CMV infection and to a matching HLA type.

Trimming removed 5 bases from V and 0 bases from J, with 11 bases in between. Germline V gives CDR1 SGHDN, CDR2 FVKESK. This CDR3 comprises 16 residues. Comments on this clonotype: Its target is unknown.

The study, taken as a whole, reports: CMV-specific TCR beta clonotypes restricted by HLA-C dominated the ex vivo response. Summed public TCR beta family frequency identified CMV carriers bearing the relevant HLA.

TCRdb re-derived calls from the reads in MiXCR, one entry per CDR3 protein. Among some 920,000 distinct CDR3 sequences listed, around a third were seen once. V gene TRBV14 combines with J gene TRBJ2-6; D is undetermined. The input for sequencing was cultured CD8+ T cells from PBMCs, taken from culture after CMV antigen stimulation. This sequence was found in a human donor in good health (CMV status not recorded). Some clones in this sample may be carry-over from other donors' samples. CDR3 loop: CASSETVSSGANVLTF. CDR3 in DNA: TGTGCCAGCAGCGAGACCGTGAGCTCTGGGGCCAACGTCCTGACTTTC.